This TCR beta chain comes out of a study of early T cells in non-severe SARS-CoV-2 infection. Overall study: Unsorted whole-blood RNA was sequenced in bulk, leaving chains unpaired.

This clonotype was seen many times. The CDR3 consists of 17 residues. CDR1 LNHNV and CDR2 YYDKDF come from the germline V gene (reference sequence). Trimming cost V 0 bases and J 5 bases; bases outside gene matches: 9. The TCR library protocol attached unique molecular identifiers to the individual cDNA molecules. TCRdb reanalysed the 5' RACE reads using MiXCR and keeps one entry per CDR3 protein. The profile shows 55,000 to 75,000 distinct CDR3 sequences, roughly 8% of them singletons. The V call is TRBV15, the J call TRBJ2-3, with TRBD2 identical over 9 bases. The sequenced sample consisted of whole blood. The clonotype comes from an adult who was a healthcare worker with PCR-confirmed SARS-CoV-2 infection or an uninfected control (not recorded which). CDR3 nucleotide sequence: TGTGCCACCAGCAGAGATCTCGCTAGCGGGACCCAAGATACGCAGTATTTT. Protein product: CATSRDLASGTQDTQYF. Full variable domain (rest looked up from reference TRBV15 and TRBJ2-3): DAMVIQNPRYQVTQFGKPVTLSCSQTLNHNVMYWYQQKSSQAPKLLFHYYDKDFNNEADTPDNFQSRRPNTSFCFLDIRSPGLGDTAMYLCATSRDLASGTQDTQYFGPGTRLTVL.